This T cell receptor beta chain was retrieved from a study of T cell responses to AZD1222 COVID-19 vaccine. Study-level background: Whether given at about 4 or about 12 weeks, second doses were pooled.

Trimming left V 0 bases short and J 1 base short, with 9 bases between. Germline V lookup: CDR1 MRHNA, CDR2 SNTAGT. There are 16 residues in the CDR3. Comment on this clone: The antigen is undetermined.

Data came from immunoSEQ multiplex PCR; TCRdb stores just in-frame clones and leaves some out. The sample contains around 200,000 clones, 85% to 95% of which appear only once. General observations from the study: It was only 6 or 7 AZD1222 recipients who were seropositive at baseline. White British donors predominated, females outnumbered males, and clonal diversity was possibly underestimated. With dominance at 160-218 and 743-854, vaccine-associated CD4 TCRs spanned spike.

The sequencing used peripheral blood, collected on day 0 of AZD1222 vaccination. This chain connects TRBV6-4 to TRBJ2-2, with a tentative D call TRBD2 (5 bases). The TCR was taken from an adult in good health. This CDR3 is CASSDSSGENTGELFF. The DNA of the CDR3 is TGTGCCAGCAGTGACTCGAGCGGAGAGAACACCGGGGAGCTGTTTTTT.